These T cell receptor beta chains were read from a single sample in a study of T cell repertoires in cytomegalovirus infection. Their antigens remain unidentified. TCRdb re-analysed the reads in MiXCR, keeping a single row per CDR3 protein. Of 200,000 to 250,000 distinct CDR3 sequences listed, approximately 38% are singletons. The material sequenced was CD8+ T cells from cultured PBMCs, taken from culture after CMV antigen stimulation. These receptors all stem from a human donor in good health (CMV status not recorded). Some clones in this sample may be carry-over from other donors' samples. Both conserved end residues are part of each CDR3. D genes are given only for firm matches. Size is omitted from some rows. Given values are once, few, many or a class for expanded clones.

V: TRBV11-2
size: few
D: NA
J: TRBJ2-7
DNA: TGTGCCAGCAGCCCGACAGGAACCACCTACGAGCAGTACTTC
CDR3: CASSPTGTTYEQYF

V: TRBV6-5
size: NA
D: NA
J: TRBJ1-5
DNA: TGTGCCAGCAGCCTAACTAATCCCGAATATAGCAATCAGCCCCAGCATTTT
CDR3: CASSLTNPEYSNQPQHF

V: TRBV7-9
size: NA
D: NA
J: TRBJ2-1
DNA: TGTGCCAGTTCCCGGGCCAGCAGCTTTGGGGCCAGGGAGGGGGCGCTTCATGAGCAGTTCTTC
CDR3: CASSRASSFGAREGALHEQFF

V: TRBV19
size: NA
D: TRBD2
J: TRBJ2-7
DNA: TGTGCCAGTAGTAAAGGGACTAGCGGAACCTACGAGCAGTACTTC
CDR3: CASSKGTSGTYEQYF

V: TRBV20-1
size: NA
D: NA
J: TRBJ2-7
DNA: TGCAGTGCTAGAGATAAAGGGGGGGGGAGCTCCTACGAGCAGTACTTC
CDR3: CSARDKGGGSSYEQYF

V: TRBV20-1
size: many
D: NA
J: TRBJ2-7
DNA: TGCAGTGCTAGAAAATACCGAATGGACAGCTACGAGCAGTACTTC
CDR3: CSARKYRMDSYEQYF

V: TRBV11-2
size: NA
D: NA
J: TRBJ1-1
DNA: TGTGCCAGCAGCTCCAACATAGATCCTGAAGCTTTCTTT
CDR3: CASSSNIDPEAFF

V: TRBV12-3/TRBV12-4
size: NA
D: NA
J: TRBJ2-7
DNA: TGTGCCAGCAGTCCCCCAGAGACCTACGAGCAGTACTTC
CDR3: CASSPPETYEQYF

V: TRBV6-5
size: few
D: NA
J: TRBJ2-7
DNA: TGTGCCAGCAGTTACTCTACAGGGGGGGTCCACTACGAGCAGTACTTC
CDR3: CASSYSTGGVHYEQYF

V: TRBV7-8
size: many
D: TRBD1
J: TRBJ1-6
DNA: TGTGCCAGCAGCAGGGACAGGGGGCATTCACCCCTCCACTTT
CDR3: CASSRDRGHSPLHF

V: TRBV7-2
size: NA
D: NA
J: TRBJ2-3
DNA: TGTGCCAGCAGCCTAACGGACAAGATCTATGCGCAGTATTTT
CDR3: CASSLTDKIYAQYF

V: TRBV11-1
size: NA
D: TRBD2
J: TRBJ2-1
DNA: TGTGCCAGCAGCTTATTTGCGAGCGGGGGAGGCGATGAGCAGTTCTTC
CDR3: CASSLFASGGGDEQFF

V: TRBV7-2
size: NA
D: NA
J: TRBJ2-7
DNA: TGTGCCAGCAGTTTGGAGAGACAGACCTACGAGCAGTACTTC
CDR3: CASSLERQTYEQYF

V: TRBV7-2
size: many
D: NA
J: TRBJ1-3
DNA: TGTGCCAGCAGCTTAACCGGGACGGTTCCCTCTGGAAACACCATATATTTT
CDR3: CASSLTGTVPSGNTIYF

V: TRBV11-2
size: few
D: NA
J: TRBJ1-1
DNA: TGTGCCAGCAGCTTATACCGGGACACCACTGAAGCTTTCTTT
CDR3: CASSLYRDTTEAFF

V: TRBV7-8
size: many
D: TRBD2
J: TRBJ2-3
DNA: TGTGCCAGCAGGTCCGGACTAGCGGGAGGTCACGATACGCAGTATTTT
CDR3: CASRSGLAGGHDTQYF

V: TRBV10-3
size: NA
D: NA
J: TRBJ2-2
DNA: TGTGCCATCAGTGAGTGGCAGGAAACGAACACCGGGGAGCTGTTTTTT
CDR3: CAISEWQETNTGELFF

V: TRBV28
size: many
D: TRBD2
J: TRBJ2-3
DNA: TGTGCCAGCAGGGGACTAGCGGGTACTAGCACAGATACGCAGTATTTT
CDR3: CASRGLAGTSTDTQYF

V: TRBV10-3
size: NA
D: NA
J: TRBJ2-2
DNA: TGTGCCATCAGTGACGCAGGGTACGGGGAGCTGTTTTTT
CDR3: CAISDAGYGELFF

V: TRBV28
size: NA
D: NA
J: TRBJ2-1
DNA: TGTGCCAGCAATGGTGTGTTTGAGCAGTTCTTC
CDR3: CASNGVFEQFF

V: TRBV25-1
size: NA
D: TRBD2
J: TRBJ2-3
DNA: TGTGCCAGCAGTAAGGGACTAGCGGGAGTAACAGATACGCAGTATTTT
CDR3: CASSKGLAGVTDTQYF

V: TRBV27
size: NA
D: NA
J: TRBJ2-3
DNA: TGTGCCAGCAGCGTTGCCCCGAGGGGAGATACGCAGTATTTT
CDR3: CASSVAPRGDTQYF

V: TRBV27
size: NA
D: NA
J: TRBJ1-1
DNA: TGTGCCAGCAGTTCCCGACAGGAACCCCAAGCTTTCTTT
CDR3: CASSSRQEPQAFF

V: TRBV7-8
size: NA
D: NA
J: TRBJ1-4
DNA: TGTGCCAGCAGCTTAGGAGCAGGGTGGAATGAAAAACTGTTTTTT
CDR3: CASSLGAGWNEKLFF

V: TRBV7-9
size: few
D: NA
J: TRBJ1-5
DNA: TGTGCCAGCAGCTTAGAGGGGGTCGGCTATAGCAATCAGCCCCAGCATTTT
CDR3: CASSLEGVGYSNQPQHF

V: TRBV12-3/TRBV12-4
size: NA
D: NA
J: TRBJ1-5
DNA: TGTGCCAGCAAGGGATATAGCAATCAGCCCCAGCATTTT
CDR3: CASKGYSNQPQHF

V: TRBV11-2
size: few
D: NA
J: TRBJ2-7
DNA: TGTGCCAGCAGCTTAGTCGGGGATGGCTACGAGCAGTACTTC
CDR3: CASSLVGDGYEQYF

V: TRBV6-5
size: few
D: TRBD1
J: TRBJ2-1
DNA: TGTGCCAGCAGACAGGGACAGGGTAGCTACAATGAGCAGTTCTTC
CDR3: CASRQGQGSYNEQFF

V: TRBV7-9
size: NA
D: TRBD1
J: TRBJ2-7
DNA: TGTGCCAGCAGGGGGACAGGGATTGGAGAGCAGTACTTC
CDR3: CASRGTGIGEQYF

V: TRBV10-3
size: few
D: TRBD1
J: TRBJ1-2
DNA: TGTGCCATCAGTGACCCCGGGACAGCACATGGCTACACCTTC
CDR3: CAISDPGTAHGYTF

V: TRBV27
size: few
D: NA
J: TRBJ1-1
DNA: TGTGCCAGCAGTTTGGCAGGGGTTGGTGAAGCTTTCTTT
CDR3: CASSLAGVGEAFF

V: TRBV27
size: NA
D: NA
J: TRBJ1-5
DNA: TGTGCCATCAGTTTATCGGACCTTGGTCAGCCCCAGCATTTT
CDR3: CAISLSDLGQPQHF

V: TRBV7-2
size: NA
D: TRBD2
J: TRBJ2-1
DNA: TGTGCCAGCAGCTTATACGTAGCGGGGAAAAATGAGCAGTTCTTC
CDR3: CASSLYVAGKNEQFF

V: TRBV4-1
size: NA
D: NA
J: TRBJ1-5
DNA: TGCGCCAGCAGCCGGAGCAAGGATAGCAATCAGCCCCAGCATTTT
CDR3: CASSRSKDSNQPQHF

V: TRBV2
size: NA
D: TRBD2
J: TRBJ2-1
DNA: TGTGCCAGCAGTACACTAGAAGGACTAGCGGGGGAGGAGCAGTTCTTC
CDR3: CASSTLEGLAGEEQFF

V: TRBV14
size: NA
D: NA
J: TRBJ2-1
DNA: TGTGCCAGCAGCCAAGGAGTATGGACATACAGTTACAATGAGCAGTTCTTC
CDR3: CASSQGVWTYSYNEQFF

V: TRBV7-9
size: many
D: TRBD1
J: TRBJ2-2
DNA: TGTGCCAGCAGGGAGAGGAGGACAGGGAACACCGGGGAGCTGTTTTTT
CDR3: CASRERRTGNTGELFF

V: TRBV5-1
size: NA
D: TRBD1
J: TRBJ2-4
DNA: TGCGCCAGCAGCTCCGGACAGGGTGATCTAGCCAAAAACATTCAGTACTTC
CDR3: CASSSGQGDLAKNIQYF

V: TRBV6-1
size: few
D: TRBD1
J: TRBJ2-2
DNA: TGTGCCAGCAGTGAAGTTAGGGGGCTCACCGGGGAGCTGTTTTTT
CDR3: CASSEVRGLTGELFF

V: TRBV28
size: NA
D: NA
J: TRBJ2-2
DNA: TGTGCCAGCAGTCTGACCGGGGAGTCAGGGTTTATCGGGGAGCTGTTTTTT
CDR3: CASSLTGESGFIGELFF